The T cell receptor (beta chain) under discussion was sequenced for a study of T cell repertoires and HLA-DP antigens. Looking at the study overall: CD4+ T cells were cocultured with HeLa cells expressing HLA-DP. Average DNA input: approximately 240 ng for CD137+CD4+ sorts, around 1,200 ng pre-culture. Study findings and constraints: Sorted CD137+ cells had clonality roughly 0.42 against both alloantigens, versus around 0.04 pre-culture.

In regard to this clone: As yet, its antigen is unknown.

The length of the CDR3 is 13 residues. Losses at the gene ends were 4 bases for V and 4 bases for J; bases not matched to a gene: 5. Germline lookup yields CDR1 GTSNPN and CDR2 SVGIG (reference sequence). Amplification used primers for 54 TRBV and 13 TRBJ segments. Only in-frame clones appear in the TCRdb table, and some are missing; sequencing was by immunoSEQ multiplex PCR. The repertoire holds 55,000 to 80,000 clones, 80% seen once, with more than 1.5% in the top ten. This chain links TRBV30 with TRBJ1-1, with 8 nucleotides matching TRBD1. The sequenced sample was CD4+ T cells from PBMCs. The sequence derives from a man in his 60s in good health and CMV-seronegative. CDR3 sequence: CAWIGQGATEAFF. CDR3 nucleotide sequence: TGTGCCTGGATCGGACAGGGCGCCACTGAAGCTTTCTTT. The variable domain in full, completed from reference TRBV30 and TRBJ1-1, reads SQTIHQWPATLVQPVGSPLSLECTVEGTSNPNLYWYRQAAGRGLQLLFYSVGIGQISSEVPQNLSASRPQDRQFILSSKKLLLSDSGFYLCAWIGQGATEAFFGQGTRLTVV.